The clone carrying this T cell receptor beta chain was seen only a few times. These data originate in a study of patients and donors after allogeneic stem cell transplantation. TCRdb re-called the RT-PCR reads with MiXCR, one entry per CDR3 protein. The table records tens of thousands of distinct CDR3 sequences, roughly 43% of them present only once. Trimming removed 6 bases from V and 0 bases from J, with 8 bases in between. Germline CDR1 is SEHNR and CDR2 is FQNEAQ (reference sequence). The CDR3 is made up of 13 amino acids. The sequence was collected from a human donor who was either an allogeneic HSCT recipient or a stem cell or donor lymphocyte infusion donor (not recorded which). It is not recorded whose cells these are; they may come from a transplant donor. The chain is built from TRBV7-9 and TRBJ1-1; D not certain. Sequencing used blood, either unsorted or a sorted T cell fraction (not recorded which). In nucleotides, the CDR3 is TGTGCCAGCAGTTCTACGTTGAACACTGAAGCTTTCTTT. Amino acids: CASSSTLNTEAFF. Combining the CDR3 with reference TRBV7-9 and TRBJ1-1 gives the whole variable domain DTGVSQNPRHKITKRGQNVTFRCDPISEHNRLYWYRQTLGQGPEFLTYFQNEAQLEKSRLLSDRFSAERPKGSFSTLEIQRTEQGDSAMYLCASSSTLNTEAFFGQGTRLTVV.